The 15 T cell receptor beta chains below were found in one sample sequenced in a study of a mutant IDH1 vaccine in newly diagnosed glioma. Profiling relied on immunoSEQ multiplex PCR, and the TCRdb table lists in-frame clones only, not all of them. The sample contains roughly 19,000 clones, approximately 85% of which appear only once. Time point of the sample: baseline, week 1 (first vaccination visit). The treatment is: pre-vaccination baseline after standard-of-care therapy. The specimen comprised PBMCs, sampled from a glioma patient treated with radiotherapy, temozolomide or both. The receptors shown here come from a middle-aged man with glioma.

This chain connects TRBV6-5 to TRBJ1-3, with 8 bases lining up with TRBD1. The CDR3 extends over 15 amino acids. V dropped 2 bases and J dropped 7; count of bases not matched to a gene: 7. From germline, CDR1 is MNHEY and CDR2 SVGAGI. The chain's CDR3 is CASSYRQGKRNTIYF. DNA for the CDR3: TGTGCCAGCAGTTACCGACAGGGGAAGAGGAACACCATATATTTT.

The CDR3 region has the DNA TGTGCCAGTAGTATGGGTAAGGCCCAAGCTTTCTTT. As protein: CASSMGKAQAFF. The J gene is TRBJ1-1, the V gene TRBV19; D not certain. The ends were cut back, 3 bases at V and 9 bases at J, with 11 bases in the middle. CDR1 and CDR2 from the germline V gene are LNHDA and SQIVND (reference sequence). CDR3 length: 12 amino acids.

The genes are TRBV5-3 and TRBJ2-7; the match to TRBD1 covers 7 bases. TRBV5-3 is marked as an open reading frame, function uncertain. The J segment lost 1 base and the V segment lost 3 bases, leaving 16 bases of the junction unmatched. This CDR3 comprises 18 residues. The DNA for the CDR3 is TGTGCCAGAAGCTATCCGGGACAGCCTATAATATCTTCCTACGAGCAGTACGTC. It codes for CARSYPGQPIISSYEQYV.

By share, this clone counts as medium-sized (0.01 to 0.1%). V and J are TRBV29-1 and TRBJ1-2, with D perhaps matching TRBD1 (6 bases). Germline values: CDR1 SQVTM, CDR2 ANQGSEA. The CDR3 sequence is 13 residues long. The V end was cut by 4 bases, the J end by 6 bases, with 15 bases between. For the CDR3, the DNA is TGCAGCGTTGCTGGGGGGCTGCGAGATGGCTACACCTTC. Translating gives CSVAGGLRDGYTF. Full variable domain (rest looked up from reference TRBV29-1 and TRBJ1-2): SAVISQKPSRDICQRGTSLTIQCQVDSQVTMMFWYRQQPGQSLTLIATANQGSEATYESGFVIDKFPISRPNLTFSTLTVSNMSPEDSSIYLCSVAGGLRDGYTFGSGTRLTVV.

The chain employs TRBV6-1 and TRBJ2-7; no reliable D call. Trimming took off 1 base at V and 1 base at J, with 8 bases between the two ends. The germline V gene encodes CDR1 MNHNS and CDR2 SASEGT. This CDR3 is 14 amino acids long. The CDR3 is CASSEVAGSYEQYV. In nucleotides, the CDR3 is TGTGCCAGCAGTGAAGTTGCCGGGTCCTACGAGCAGTACGTC.

The chain combines TRBV19 with TRBJ1-1, with 7 bases fitting TRBD1. The germline gives CDR1 LNHDA, CDR2 SQIVND (reference sequence). Trimming removed 2 bases from V and 11 bases from J; junction bases left unmatched: 5. The CDR3 has 12 residues. The CDR3, as DNA: TGTGCCAGTAGTATATCGGGACAGAGGGCTTTCTTT. This translates into CASSISGQRAFF.

This clone was seen just once. The chain uses TRBV5-1 and TRBJ1-6, with TRBD1 matching 9 bases. Germline V gene sequence: CDR1 SGHRS, CDR2 YFSETQ. Trimming at V came to 3 bases and at J to 3 bases, leaving 4 bases not matched to a gene. This CDR3 region has 16 residues. The CDR3 here is CASSSGTGIYNSPLHF. Here the CDR3 DNA reads TGCGCCAGCAGCTCCGGGACAGGGATCTATAATTCACCCCTCCACTTT.

The genes are TRBV10-2 and TRBJ1-4; D is undetermined. CDR3 size: 14 residues. Germline CDR1 reads WSHSY; CDR2 reads SAAADI. The ends were cut back, 3 bases at V and 8 bases at J, with 13 bases in the middle. CDR3 loop: CASSDPKALEKLFF. The DNA of the CDR3 is TGCGCCAGCAGTGACCCAAAGGCCCTCGAAAAACTGTTTTTT.

This chain links TRBV18 with TRBJ2-3; the D gene is possibly TRBD2 (6 bases). The CDR3 runs to 16 residues. V was pared by 4 bases and J by 2 bases, with 16 bases between. In germline, CDR1 is KGHSH, CDR2 LQKENI. CDR3 residues: CASSQTVGGVTDTQYF. Written as DNA, the CDR3 is TGTGCCAGCTCACAAACGGTCGGGGGAGTCACAGATACGCAGTATTTT.

V is TRBV6-5 and J is TRBJ1-5, with 7 bases that match TRBD1. This CDR3 spans 13 amino acids. The V gene end was trimmed by 6 bases and the J gene end by 7 bases; junction bases not matched to a gene: 6. The germline CDR1 and CDR2 sequences are MNHEY and SVGAGI. The CDR3 DNA reads as TGTGCCAGCAGACAAACAGGGGACCAGCCCCAGCATTTT. Its translation is CASRQTGDQPQHF.

In DNA form, the CDR3 reads TGTGCCAGCAGCGCCGGACTAGCGGGAAAGAGGAATGAGCAGTTCTTC. Translation: CASSAGLAGKRNEQFF. V gene TRBV5-6 combines with J gene TRBJ2-1, with 12 positions matching TRBD2. V was clipped by 4 bases and J by 7 bases; unmatched bases: 9. Germline CDR1 reads SGHDT; CDR2 reads YYEEEE. The CDR3 sequence is 16 residues long.

The chain carries TRBV7-6 and TRBJ2-5; 7 nucleotides line up with TRBD2. The CDR3 has 15 amino acids. V shed 4 bases, J shed 9 bases, and the junction held 14 bases outside the gene matches. Germline V gene lookup returns CDR1 SGHVS and CDR2 FNYEAQ. This CDR3 is CASSWRRDGGMAQYF. The CDR3 bases are TGTGCCAGCAGCTGGCGCCGGGACGGGGGGATGGCCCAGTACTTC.

To note about this clone: In the same sample, other DNA sequences code for this CDR3. The rearrangement links TRBV10-1 to TRBJ2-3; D remains ambiguous. The CDR3 totals 15 residues. Germline V gene lookup returns CDR1 WNHNN and CDR2 SYGVQD (reference sequence). Deletions cut 3 bases from V and 0 bases from J, with 10 bases between. CDR3 in amino acids: CASSDRRRSTDTQYF. Here the CDR3 DNA reads TGCGCCAGCAGTGATAGACGGAGAAGCACAGATACGCAGTATTTT.

The chain uses TRBV29-1 and TRBJ2-7; perhaps TRBD1 as D (6 bases). Germline V CDR1 and CDR2: SQVTM, ANQGSEA. Trimming stripped 3 bases from V and 7 bases from J, with 16 bases between. The CDR3 consists of 13 residues. The CDR3 spells CSVDARGTGEQYV. CDR3 DNA sequence: TGCAGCGTTGACGCCAGGGGCACGGGGGAGCAGTACGTC.

This clone was picked up a small number of times. The chain couples TRBV14 to TRBJ2-2, with 11 bases that match TRBD2. The junction had 11 bases not matched to a gene; V was cut back by 4 bases and J by 1 base. There are 19 residues in the CDR3. Germline V gene data show CDR1 as SGHDN and CDR2 as FVKESK. This CDR3 reads CASSRETSGAGRNTGELFF. CDR3 DNA: TGTGCCAGCAGCCGCGAGACTAGCGGGGCAGGAAGGAACACCGGGGAGCTGTTTTTT.